This paragraph covers one TCR beta chain sequence. In germline, CDR1 is SGHTA, CDR2 FQGNSA. CDR3 size: 14 residues. The V and J ends lost 5 bases and 7 bases respectively, with 15 bases between them. This entry belongs to a study of OX40 agonist ivuxolimab in advanced cancers. Study information: Three patients, one with hepatocellular carcinoma and two with cutaneous melanoma, responded partially.

Assay used: immunoSEQ multiplex PCR; TCRdb lists only in-frame clones, some missing. The sample yields 65,000 to 75,000 clones, roughly 90% seen once. The V and J genes are TRBV7-2 and TRBJ2-1; no firm D call. Sequencing used CD4+ or CD8+ T cells sorted from blood, obtained in a trial of the OX40 agonist ivuxolimab. The receptor's source is an adult with an advanced solid tumor such as melanoma, head and neck, liver or kidney cancer. This chain's CDR3 is CASSVEGAVNEQFF. The CDR3 DNA reads as TGTGCCAGCAGCGTGGAAGGAGCAGTAAATGAGCAGTTCTTC.